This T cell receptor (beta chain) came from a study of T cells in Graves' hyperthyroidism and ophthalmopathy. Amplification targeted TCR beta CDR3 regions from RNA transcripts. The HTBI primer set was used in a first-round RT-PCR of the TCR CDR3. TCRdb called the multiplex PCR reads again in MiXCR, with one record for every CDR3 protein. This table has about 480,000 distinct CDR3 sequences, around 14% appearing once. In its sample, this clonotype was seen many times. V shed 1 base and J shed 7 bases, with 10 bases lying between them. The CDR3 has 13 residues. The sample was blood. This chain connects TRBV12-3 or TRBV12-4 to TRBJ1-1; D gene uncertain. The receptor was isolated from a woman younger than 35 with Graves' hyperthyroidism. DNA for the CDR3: TGTGCCAGCAGTTTAGATTCATTTGTTGAAGCTTTCTTT. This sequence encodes CASSLDSFVEAFF.